The next 25 T cell receptor beta chains were all read from a single sample in a study of regulatory and conventional T cells in RAG deficiency. Regulatory T cells were sorted from blood as CD4+ CD25-high CD127-low cells. Measured with immunoSEQ multiplex PCR; TCRdb has only the in-frame clones, and not every one. This table has 25,000 to 35,000 clones, over 80% appearing once. This sample was also put to use in a study of regulatory T cells. From that study: The primer mix had 52 TRBV and 13 TRBJ primers.

Sequencing used Tregs sorted from blood. These receptors all come from a human donor in good health.

The chain recombines TRBV5-1 with TRBJ2-7; the D gene is possibly TRBD1 (5 bases). Germline CDR1 is SGHRS and CDR2 is YFSETQ. This CDR3 is 14 amino acids long. Trimming took 0 bases from V and 4 from J, leaving 11 bases between them. The CDR3 coding sequence is TGCGCCAGCAGCTTGGTAGGGGATGGGTACGAGCAGTACTTC. It encodes CASSLVGDGYEQYF.

This clone was seen only once. The V call is TRBV6-4, the J call TRBJ2-1; D is perhaps TRBD1 (6 bases). Trimming pared 2 bases from V and 6 bases from J, leaving 11 bases between. The germline CDR1 and CDR2 sequences are MRHNA and SNTAGT. The CDR3 sequence is 14 residues long. The CDR3 region has the DNA TGTGCCAGCAGTGACGAGGGCAGGGGCAATGAGCAGTTCTTC. It codes for CASSDEGRGNEQFF.

The genes are TRBV5-6 and TRBJ2-1, with D hard to call. The CDR3 is 16 amino acids. Germline CDR1 reads SGHDT; CDR2 reads YYEEEE. Trimming took off 1 base at V and 5 bases at J, with 16 bases between the two ends. The CDR3 protein is CASSLSTMAGHNEQFF. The CDR3 nucleotides are TGTGCCAGCAGCTTGAGTACGATGGCAGGTCACAATGAGCAGTTCTTC.

This chain links TRBV19 with TRBJ2-7; D is possibly TRBD1 or TRBD2 (5 bases each). The V and J ends lost 4 bases and 2 bases respectively, with 15 bases between them. Germline CDR1 and CDR2: LNHDA and SQIVND (reference sequence). This CDR3 spans 15 amino acids. CDR3 DNA sequence: TGTGCCAGTAGTAGCGTCCGGGACGGACCCTACGAGCAGTACTTC. It yields the protein CASSSVRDGPYEQYF.

This chain joins TRBV5-4 and TRBJ1-1; D ambiguous. V lost 4 bases and J 1 base, leaving 11 bases between the germline ends. The length of the CDR3 is 14 residues. Looked up from germline, CDR1 is SGHNT and CDR2 is YYREEE (reference sequence). The CDR3 spells CASSQRTANTEAFF. The CDR3 bases are TGTGCCAGCAGCCAGCGGACGGCGAACACTGAAGCTTTCTTT.

The chain combines TRBV7-3 with TRBJ1-3; D remains unclear. This CDR3 has 13 amino acids. V was cut by 4 bases and J by 4 bases, with 8 bases left in between. Germline lookup yields CDR1 SGHTA and CDR2 FQGTGA. CDR3 sequence: CASSSSRGNTIYF. The CDR3 DNA reads as TGTGCCAGCAGCTCCTCTAGGGGAAACACCATATATTTT.

This chain connects TRBV5-1 to TRBJ1-1, with D unclear. V lost 2 bases and J lost 1, with 6 bases in between. The length of the CDR3 is 13 residues. Germline V gives CDR1 SGHRS, CDR2 YFSETQ. Written as DNA, the CDR3 is TGCGCCAGCAGCTTTGGATGGAACACTGAAGCTTTCTTT. Protein: CASSFGWNTEAFF.

This chain uses TRBV19 with TRBJ1-2, with 11 nucleotides matching TRBD1. The germline CDR1 and CDR2 sequences are LNHDA and SQIVND (reference sequence). V was pared by 3 bases and J by 5 bases, with 2 bases of the junction left unmatched. This CDR3 spans 14 amino acids. The CDR3 nucleotides are TGTGCCAGTAGTATGGACAGGGGGCAGTATGGCTACACCTTC. This codes for CASSMDRGQYGYTF. Supplemented by reference TRBV19 and TRBJ1-2, the full variable domain reads DGGITQSPKYLFRKEGQNVTLSCEQNLNHDAMYWYRQDPGQGLRLIYYSQIVNDFQKGDIAEGYSVSREKKESFPLTVTSAQKNPTAFYLCASSMDRGQYGYTFGSGTRLTVV.

The gene calls are TRBV27 and TRBJ2-7; D is tentatively TRBD1 or TRBD2 (5 bases each). This CDR3 is built from 15 residues. The germline V and J ends were trimmed by 6 bases and 3 bases, with 18 bases remaining between them. Germline CDR1 is MNHEY and CDR2 is SMNVEV (reference sequence). CDR3 bases: TGTGCCAGCAGGACCCAGGGACGGAGGTTCTACGAGCAGTACTTC. Amino acid sequence: CASRTQGRRFYEQYF.

The chain employs TRBV9 and TRBJ1-6, with D perhaps matching TRBD1 (5 bases). V lost 7 bases to trimming and J lost 10 bases, with 15 bases between them. CDR3 size: 13 residues. CDR1 and CDR2 (germline): SGDLS, YYNGEE. CDR3 amino acids: CASGARGGSPLHF. CDR3 sequence (DNA): TGTGCCAGCGGGGCGCGGGGAGGATCACCCCTCCACTTT.

The chain combines TRBV18 with TRBJ1-4; the D is unclear. Germline V lookup: CDR1 KGHSH, CDR2 LQKENI. V lost 8 bases to trimming and J lost 5 bases, with 12 bases between them. The CDR3 runs 13 residues. The CDR3 loop reads CASARALNEKLFF. DNA for the CDR3: TGTGCCAGCGCGAGGGCACTCAATGAAAAACTGTTTTTT.

This chain joins TRBV7-2 and TRBJ1-1, with TRBD1 as a possible D gene (6 bases). Trimming shortened V by 5 bases and J by 4 bases, and 14 bases separated the two germline ends. CDR3 length equals 14 residues. The germline V gene has CDR1 SGHTA and CDR2 FQGNSA. The CDR3: CASSAGARVTEAFF. CDR3 DNA: TGTGCCAGCAGCGCGGGGGCGCGAGTCACTGAAGCTTTCTTT.

The chain couples TRBV28 to TRBJ2-3, with unresolved D. CDR1 is MDHEN, CDR2 SYDVKM, per germline. This CDR3 is built from 14 residues. With 6 bases removed from V and 4 bases from J, the gap between germline ends came to 14 bases. The DNA for the CDR3 is TGTGCCAGCAGGGTGTCCTCTTTGTCAGATACGCAGTATTTT. As protein: CASRVSSLSDTQYF.

The rearrangement joins TRBV30 to TRBJ1-2, with D hard to call. V gave up 3 bases and J gave up 0 bases, with 14 bases separating them. The CDR3 runs to 15 residues. Looked up from germline, CDR1 is GTSNPN and CDR2 is SVGIG (reference sequence). The CDR3 spells CAWSFSATANYGYTF. DNA for the CDR3: TGTGCCTGGAGCTTCAGCGCCACAGCTAACTATGGCTACACCTTC.

The CDR3 nucleotides are TGTGCCAGCACCCGAATAGGGACTTACGAGCAGTACTTC. This codes for CASTRIGTYEQYF. The chain couples TRBV21-1 to TRBJ2-7; the D call in the table, TRBD2, was not verified against the DNA. TRBV21-1 constitutes a pseudogene. The CDR3 is 13 amino acids.

The CDR3 spells CASSLTARGPFNYGYTF. DNA of the CDR3: TGTGCCAGCAGCTTGACCGCCCGCGGGCCTTTTAACTATGGCTACACCTTC. This chain links TRBV5-5 with TRBJ1-2; unclear D gene. The V gene lost 1 base and the J gene lost 1 base, with 17 bases spanning the gap. Germline CDR1 SGHKS, CDR2 YYEKEE (reference sequence). This CDR3 has 17 amino acids.

The chain has TRBV2 and TRBJ1-2; D may be TRBD1 (6 bases). CDR1 and CDR2 (germline): SNHLY, FYNNEI. Trimming shortened V by 6 bases and J by 2 bases, and 13 bases separated the two germline ends. The CDR3 is 14 amino acids. The CDR3 DNA sequence: TGTGCCAGCAGGGCTCGGACAGTAAACTATGGCTACACCTTC. Translating gives CASRARTVNYGYTF. The full variable domain, with the rest looked up from reference TRBV2 and TRBJ1-2, is EPEVTQTPSHQVTQMGQEVILRCVPISNHLYFYWYRQILGQKVEFLVSFYNNEISEKSEIFDDQFSVERPDGSNFTLKIRSTKLEDSAMYFCASRARTVNYGYTFGSGTRLTVV.

The chain recombines TRBV10-3 with TRBJ1-1, with TRBD1 matching 12 bases. The CDR3 has 16 residues. Germline loops: CDR1 ENHRY, CDR2 SYGVKD. V lost 6 bases to trimming and J lost 3 bases; unmatched junction nucleotides: 8. As DNA, the CDR3 is TGTGCCATCAGCTCGGGACAGGGGGCCGGGGACACTGAAGCTTTCTTT. It translates to CAISSGQGAGDTEAFF.

The V gene is TRBV5-1, the J gene TRBJ2-2; D not certain. V was clipped by 4 bases and J by 1 base, with 2 bases between them. This CDR3 has 12 amino acids. Germline CDR1 and CDR2: SGHRS and YFSETQ. CDR3 sequence: CASSLNTGELFF. The CDR3 DNA is TGCGCCAGCAGCCTGAACACCGGGGAGCTGTTTTTT.

The chain joins TRBV6-6 to TRBJ1-6; 9 positions match TRBD1. Germline loops: CDR1 MNHNY, CDR2 SVGAGI (reference sequence). The CDR3 length is 15 residues. The J segment lost 5 bases and the V segment lost 7 bases, leaving 6 bases of the junction unmatched. The CDR3 here is CASIMDRGNNSPLHF. In nucleotides, the CDR3 is TGTGCCAGCATTATGGACAGGGGAAATAATTCACCCCTCCACTTT.

The V gene is TRBV5-6, the J gene TRBJ2-1; tentatively, D is TRBD2 (6 bases). The germline CDR1 and CDR2 sequences are SGHDT and YYEEEE. With 2 bases removed from V and 5 bases from J, the gap between germline ends came to 20 bases. The CDR3 covers 17 residues. The CDR3: CASSFTPGGGVDNEQFF. The CDR3 DNA reads TGTGCCAGCAGCTTTACCCCCGGGGGTGGGGTGGACAATGAGCAGTTCTTC.

J is TRBJ1-4 and V is TRBV28; 12 nucleotides agree with TRBD1. V trimming: 8 bases; J trimming: 7 bases; junction bases outside the gene matches: 11. The CDR3 runs 16 residues. Germline CDR1 reads MDHEN; CDR2 reads SYDVKM. The CDR3 sequence: CASLGGTGGLGEKLFF. Written as DNA, the CDR3 is TGTGCCAGCCTTGGTGGGACAGGGGGCCTGGGTGAAAAACTGTTTTTT.

The gene calls are TRBV5-4 and TRBJ2-1; TRBD2 matches at 9 bases. Germline V gene data show CDR1 as SGHNT and CDR2 as YYREEE (reference sequence). This CDR3 is built from 17 residues. Germline trimming cut 0 bases from V and 2 bases from J; bases unmatched to any gene: 6. This CDR3 is CASSLVQASGAYNEQFF. The DNA of the CDR3 is TGTGCCAGCAGCTTGGTGCAGGCTAGCGGGGCCTACAATGAGCAGTTCTTC.

The chain combines TRBV5-1 with TRBJ2-4; TRBD1 matches at 8 bases. The J segment lost 3 bases and the V segment lost 4 bases, leaving 12 bases of the junction unmatched. Germline lookup yields CDR1 SGHRS and CDR2 YFSETQ. This CDR3 comprises 17 residues. The CDR3 loop is CASSNRRQGLNKNIQYF. CDR3 in DNA: TGCGCCAGCAGCAACCGAAGACAGGGGTTGAACAAAAACATTCAGTACTTC.

V and J are TRBV19 and TRBJ1-2; TRBD1 might be the D (5 bases). Germline V gene lookup returns CDR1 LNHDA and CDR2 SQIVND (reference sequence). The CDR3 extends over 14 amino acids. The germline V and J ends were trimmed by 6 bases and 5 bases, with 16 bases remaining between them. For the CDR3, the DNA is TGTGCCAGTAGCCCCGTGGCAGGGCTTTATGGCTACACCTTC. It encodes CASSPVAGLYGYTF. The full variable domain, with the rest looked up from reference TRBV19 and TRBJ1-2, is DGGITQSPKYLFRKEGQNVTLSCEQNLNHDAMYWYRQDPGQGLRLIYYSQIVNDFQKGDIAEGYSVSREKKESFPLTVTSAQKNPTAFYLCASSPVAGLYGYTFGSGTRLTVV.